Only a few counts were recorded for the clone carrying this TCR beta chain. Antigen: not known. TCRdb reanalysed the 5' RACE reads using MiXCR and keeps one entry per CDR3 protein. The sample shows about 57,000 distinct CDR3 sequences, 9.5% to 15% of them seen only once. V shed 0 bases and J shed 7 bases, with 15 bases lying between them. Per germline, CDR1 MNHNY and CDR2 SVGAGI (reference sequence). The length of the CDR3 is 16 residues. This record comes from a study of T-cell memory formation after mild COVID-19. General study points: Researchers report contracting CD4+ clones mostly in CM and EM, with CD8+ clones in EMRA. Later expanders leaned toward CD4+, whereas clones contracting from day 15 to 85 were balanced CD4/CD8. There were some responding clones in pre-infection memory, which suggested that cross-reactive memory had joined. Second-wave clones reaching peak frequency on day 37 lacked confirmed SARS-CoV-2 specificity.

The clonotype comes from a young man who had mild COVID-19 (a few samples of this study predate the infection). Cell type and time point are not known. The rearrangement uses TRBV6-6 and TRBJ1-4; D might be TRBD1 (5 bases). The sample consisted of PBMCs or a T cell subset sorted from them (not recorded which). CDR3 residues: CASSYSGHQRGEKLFF. In DNA, the CDR3 is TGTGCCAGCAGTTACTCCGGACACCAGAGAGGTGAAAAACTGTTTTTT.